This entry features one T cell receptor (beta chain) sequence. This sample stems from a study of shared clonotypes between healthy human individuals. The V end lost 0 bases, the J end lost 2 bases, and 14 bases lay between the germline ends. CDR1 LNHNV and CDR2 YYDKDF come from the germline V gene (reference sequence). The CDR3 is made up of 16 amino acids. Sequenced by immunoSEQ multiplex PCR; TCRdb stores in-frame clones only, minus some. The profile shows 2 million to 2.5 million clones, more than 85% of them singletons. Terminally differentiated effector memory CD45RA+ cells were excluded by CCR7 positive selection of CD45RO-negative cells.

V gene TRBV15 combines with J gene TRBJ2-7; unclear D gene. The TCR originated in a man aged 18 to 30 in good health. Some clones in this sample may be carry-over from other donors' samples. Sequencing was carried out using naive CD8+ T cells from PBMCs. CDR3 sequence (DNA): TGTGCCACCAGCAGAGATAGTTTCACCGACCCCTACGAGCAGTACTTC. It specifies CATSRDSFTDPYEQYF.